A single sample is the source of the 31 T cell receptor beta chains below, sequenced in a study of cytomegalovirus exposure and HLA in healthy donors. The PCR employed 60 Vbeta primers together with 13 Jbeta primers. The data were produced by immunoSEQ multiplex PCR, yet TCRdb's version contains in-frame clones alone and is incomplete. This sample has 100,000 to 150,000 clones, with about three quarters found just once. Sequencing was done on a sample of PBMCs. The origin of the receptors is a man in his sixties in good health and CMV-seropositive.

This clone was found a few times. The gene calls are TRBV5-1 and TRBJ2-7, with 7 bases identical to TRBD1. This CDR3 has 13 amino acids. The germline CDR1 and CDR2 sequences are SGHRS and YFSETQ. After removal of 4 bases from V and 9 bases from J, the junction contained 10 bases not matched to a gene. DNA of the CDR3: TGCGCCAGCAGCGGTACAGGGGTGGATTGGCAGTACTTC. Its translation is CASSGTGVDWQYF.

V gene TRBV5-4 combines with J gene TRBJ2-5; 12 positions match TRBD1. This CDR3 is built from 15 residues. J was trimmed by 5 bases and V by 4 bases; bases with no gene match: 6. Germline V gene data show CDR1 as SGHNT and CDR2 as YYREEE (reference sequence). CDR3 protein: CASSRGQGAGETQYF. CDR3 DNA: TGTGCCAGCAGCCGGGGACAGGGGGCGGGGGAGACCCAGTACTTC. Full variable domain (remainder filled in from reference TRBV5-4 and TRBJ2-5): ETGVTQSPTHLIKTRGQQVTLRCSSQSGHNTVSWYQQALGQGPQFIFQYYREEENGRGNFPPRFSGLQFPNYSSELNVNALELDDSALYLCASSRGQGAGETQYFGPGTRLLVL.

The rearrangement links TRBV7-9 to TRBJ1-1, with D maybe TRBD1 (6 bases). With 8 bases removed from V and 4 bases from J, the gap between germline ends came to 14 bases. Germline V gives CDR1 SEHNR, CDR2 FQNEAQ (reference sequence). The CDR3 loop spans 13 amino acids. DNA for the CDR3: TGTGCCAGCGAAACCCAGGGGTCCACTGAAGCTTTCTTT. Residues: CASETQGSTEAFF.

The chain recombines TRBV27 with TRBJ1-1, with D possibly being TRBD1 (5 bases). Germline CDR1 and CDR2: MNHEY and SMNVEV (reference sequence). CDR3 size: 12 residues. V was shortened by 6 bases and J by 10 bases, with 15 bases between the two germline ends. CDR3 residues: CASSTGQGRAFF. Written as DNA, the CDR3 is TGTGCCAGCAGCACGGGTCAGGGAAGAGCTTTCTTT.

The chain recombines TRBV5-4 with TRBJ1-2; maybe TRBD1 (5 bases). V was clipped by 4 bases and J by 5 bases, with 12 bases between them. The length of the CDR3 is 13 residues. Germline V gene lookup returns CDR1 SGHNT and CDR2 YYREEE (reference sequence). This CDR3 is CASSHETVYGYTF. CDR3 DNA: TGTGCCAGCAGCCACGAGACAGTATATGGCTACACCTTC.

The chain combines TRBV19 with TRBJ2-1; a possible D gene is TRBD1 (5 bases). V dropped 9 bases and J dropped 0 bases, with 15 bases sitting between them. CDR3 length: 15 amino acids. CDR1 LNHDA and CDR2 SQIVND come from the germline V gene (reference sequence). CDR3 protein: CASSHRQSSYNEQFF. CDR3 in DNA: TGTGCCAGCTCACACAGACAGAGCTCCTACAATGAGCAGTTCTTC. Looking up the rest from reference TRBV19 and TRBJ2-1 gives the full variable domain: DGGITQSPKYLFRKEGQNVTLSCEQNLNHDAMYWYRQDPGQGLRLIYYSQIVNDFQKGDIAEGYSVSREKKESFPLTVTSAQKNPTAFYLCASSHRQSSYNEQFFGPGTRLTVL.

The chain carries TRBV9 and TRBJ2-5, with D perhaps matching TRBD2 (6 bases). CDR1 SGDLS and CDR2 YYNGEE come from the germline V gene. This CDR3 has 15 amino acids. Trimming took 0 bases from V and 2 from J, leaving 11 bases between them. For the CDR3, the DNA is TGTGCCAGCAGCGTAGGGGCGGGGAGGCAAGAGACCCAGTACTTC. This gives the protein CASSVGAGRQETQYF.

The J gene is TRBJ1-2, the V gene TRBV5-6, with 11 bases identical to TRBD1. CDR1 SGHDT and CDR2 YYEEEE come from the germline V gene. This CDR3 comprises 17 residues. V shed 4 bases, J shed 0 bases, and the junction held 8 bases outside the gene matches. The CDR3 loop reads CASSQGQGALANYGYTF. Here the CDR3 DNA reads TGTGCCAGCAGCCAAGGACAGGGGGCCTTAGCTAACTATGGCTACACCTTC.

The rearrangement uses TRBV7-3 and TRBJ1-1; possibly TRBD1 for D (6 bases). CDR1 is SGHTA and CDR2 is FQGTGA in the germline V gene. The CDR3 is made up of 13 amino acids. Trimming removed 3 bases from V and 5 bases from J, with 10 bases in between. CDR3 DNA sequence: TGTGCCAGCAGCTTCCAGGGGATAACTGAAGCTTTCTTT. Translating gives CASSFQGITEAFF.

This chain uses TRBV2 with TRBJ2-2; 10 positions agree with TRBD1. J gave up 5 bases and V 7 bases, and 10 bases lay outside the gene matches. The CDR3 totals 16 residues. Germline V CDR1 and CDR2: SNHLY, FYNNEI. Here the CDR3 reads CASKPPGDRGTGELFF. CDR3 DNA: TGTGCCAGCAAACCCCCAGGGGACAGGGGAACCGGGGAGCTGTTTTTT.

The rearrangement links TRBV5-6 to TRBJ1-4; D is unresolved. Per germline, CDR1 SGHDT and CDR2 YYEEEE. The V end was cut by 0 bases, the J end by 10 bases, with 7 bases between. The CDR3 runs to 12 residues. The CDR3 DNA sequence: TGTGCCAGCAGCTTGGGGGCGGGAAAACTGTTTTTT. It translates to CASSLGAGKLFF.

The V and J genes are TRBV5-1 and TRBJ2-3; D unclear. From germline, CDR1 is SGHRS and CDR2 YFSETQ. The CDR3 totals 14 residues. Trimming took off 0 bases at V and 3 bases at J, with 8 bases between the two ends. The CDR3 here is CASSLGAATDTQYF. The CDR3 DNA reads TGCGCCAGCAGCTTGGGGGCAGCTACAGATACGCAGTATTTT.

The rearrangement joins TRBV2 to TRBJ1-4; possibly TRBD1 for D (5 bases). The CDR3 has 14 residues. Germline V gives CDR1 SNHLY, CDR2 FYNNEI. The ends were cut back, 8 bases at V and 0 bases at J, with 10 bases in the middle. CDR3 DNA sequence: TGTGCCAGCCGTCCGACAGCAACTAATGAAAAACTGTTTTTT. Translation: CASRPTATNEKLFF.

This clone was counted only a few times. The chain uses TRBV30 and TRBJ1-1, with D perhaps TRBD1 (5 bases). The germline V gene encodes CDR1 GTSNPN and CDR2 SVGIG (reference sequence). CDR3 size: 17 residues. Trimming removed 4 bases from V and 3 bases from J, with 24 bases in between. The CDR3 DNA reads TGTGCCTGGACTCAACCCGGGGGGGGAGAGTGGGACACTGAAGCTTTCTTT. Its protein is CAWTQPGGGEWDTEAFF.

This chain uses TRBV11-2 with TRBJ2-1, with 7 bases matching TRBD1. The trim removed 3 bases at V and 13 bases at J, leaving 3 bases unmatched. Germline CDR1 SGHAT, CDR2 FQNNGV. The CDR3 sequence is 11 residues long. The CDR3 DNA reads as TGTGCCAGCAGCTTTGACAGGGTACAGTTCTTC. Translating it yields CASSFDRVQFF.

This chain connects TRBV28 to TRBJ1-1, with 10 bases identical to TRBD1. The CDR3 has 14 amino acids. Germline CDR1 MDHEN, CDR2 SYDVKM. The V gene end was trimmed by 5 bases and the J gene end by 3 bases; junction bases not matched to a gene: 3. DNA for the CDR3: TGTGCCAGCAGTGTGACAGGGGGCGACACTGAAGCTTTCTTT. It encodes CASSVTGGDTEAFF. Using reference TRBV28 and TRBJ1-1 for the parts outside the CDR3, the full variable domain is DVKVTQSSRYLVKRTGEKVFLECVQDMDHENMFWYRQDPGLGLRLIYFSYDVKMKEKGDIPEGYSVSREKKERFSLILESASTNQTSMYLCASSVTGGDTEAFFGQGTRLTVV.

This chain links TRBV7-8 with TRBJ2-7; D may be TRBD1 (6 bases). The CDR3 consists of 15 residues. V lost 5 bases and J 2 bases, leaving 16 bases between the germline ends. The germline CDR1 and CDR2 sequences are SGHVS and FQNEAQ. The CDR3 sequence is CASSPELGTPYEQYF. The CDR3 DNA is TGTGCCAGCAGCCCAGAACTCGGGACACCCTACGAGCAGTACTTC.

This chain's CDR3 is CASSLPLLYNEQFF. The CDR3 DNA follows: TGTGCCAGCAGCTTACCACTGCTCTACAATGAGCAGTTCTTC. V and J are TRBV7-9 and TRBJ2-1; D unresolved. This CDR3 has 14 residues. From germline, CDR1 is SEHNR and CDR2 FQNEAQ (reference sequence). Trimming pared 2 bases from V and 3 bases from J, leaving 8 bases between.

In the case of this clone: Compared with germline, one end of the junction differs, possibly owing to a read error. The V call is TRBV7-9, the J call TRBJ2-7, with 10 bases identical to TRBD2. CDR1 is SEHNR and CDR2 is FQNEAQ in the germline V gene (reference sequence). The CDR3 has 17 amino acids. CDR3 in amino acids: CSSSLGTSGGGYYEQYF. The CDR3, as DNA: TGTTCCAGCAGCTTAGGGACCAGCGGGGGGGGGTACTACGAGCAGTACTTC.

This chain joins TRBV5-1 and TRBJ2-7; 10 bases match TRBD1. The CDR3 sequence is 15 residues long. Germline V gene lookup returns CDR1 SGHRS and CDR2 YFSETQ. V trimming: 4 bases; J trimming: 4 bases; junction bases outside the gene matches: 8. The CDR3: CASSRGTGEKYEQYF. The CDR3 DNA follows: TGCGCCAGCAGCAGGGGGACAGGGGAGAAATACGAGCAGTACTTC.

The rearrangement joins TRBV5-1 to TRBJ2-1; 10 nucleotides agree with TRBD2. V lost 0 bases to trimming and J lost 8 bases; unmatched junction nucleotides: 14. The CDR3 totals 18 residues. Germline lookup yields CDR1 SGHRS and CDR2 YFSETQ. CDR3 loop: CASSLEGGQGLALDEQFF. The DNA for the CDR3 is TGCGCCAGCAGCTTGGAAGGGGGGCAGGGACTAGCGCTCGATGAGCAGTTCTTC.

The V and J genes are TRBV5-1 and TRBJ1-6, with 7 nucleotides matching TRBD1. Trimming at V came to 4 bases and at J to 5 bases, leaving 6 bases not matched to a gene. Per germline, CDR1 SGHRS and CDR2 YFSETQ. The CDR3 contains 15 residues. Here the CDR3 DNA reads TGCGCCAGCAGCGAACAGGGGATAGATAATTCACCCCTCCACTTT. Translating it yields CASSEQGIDNSPLHF. Full variable domain (outside the CDR3, taken from reference TRBV5-1 and TRBJ1-6): KAGVTQTPRYLIKTRGQQVTLSCSPISGHRSVSWYQQTPGQGLQFLFEYFSETQRNKGNFPGRFSGRQFSNSRSEMNVSTLELGDSALYLCASSEQGIDNSPLHFGNGTRLTVT.

The chain is built from TRBV6-1 and TRBJ1-2; D is perhaps TRBD1 (5 bases). Trimming stripped 5 bases from V and 1 base from J, with 11 bases between. The germline CDR1 and CDR2 sequences are MNHNS and SASEGT. This CDR3 spans 14 amino acids. The DNA of the CDR3 is TGTGCCAGCAGTACGGACACAGTTAACTATGGCTACACCTTC. Amino acid sequence: CASSTDTVNYGYTF.

This clone was seen once. One end of the junction fails to match germline, which may point to a read error. The CDR3 coding sequence is TGTGCTAGTGGTTCCCCTAGCAGAGATACGCAGTATTTT. It specifies CASGSPSRDTQYF. The J gene is TRBJ2-3, the V gene TRBV12-5; possible D gene TRBD2, 5 bases. The CDR3 sequence is 13 residues long. CDR1 and CDR2 from the germline V gene are LGHNT and FRNRAP.

The gene calls are TRBV2 and TRBJ1-1; 7 bases fit TRBD1. The CDR3 loop spans 14 amino acids. V dropped 3 bases and J dropped 3; count of bases not matched to a gene: 4. The germline CDR1 and CDR2 sequences are SNHLY and FYNNEI. CDR3 coding DNA: TGTGCCAGCAGTGACCGGACAGGATACACTGAAGCTTTCTTT. Protein product: CASSDRTGYTEAFF.

The rearrangement joins TRBV23-1 to TRBJ1-5; a possible D gene is TRBD1 (5 bases). TRBV23-1 carries the ORF label, with uncertain function. CDR3 length: 16 amino acids. The V end lost 3 bases, the J end lost 0 bases, and 12 bases lay between the germline ends. CDR3 protein: CASSHFTRDSNQPQHF. In DNA, the CDR3 is TGCGCCAGCAGTCACTTCACCAGGGATAGCAATCAGCCCCAGCATTTT.

In the case of this clone: A junction boundary mismatches the germline segment, possibly from a read error. The chain is built from TRBV9 and TRBJ2-7; TRBD1 might be the D (5 bases). This CDR3 contains 12 residues. Germline loops: CDR1 SGDLS, CDR2 YYNGEE. The CDR3 nucleotides read TGTGCCAGCAGTTCCCAGGGTGGCAGGAAAACCTTC. Translating gives CASSSQGGRKTF.

V is TRBV5-5 and J is TRBJ1-4; D uncertain. The CDR3 runs 16 residues. Trimming stripped 4 bases from V and 10 bases from J, with 23 bases between. Germline CDR1 SGHKS, CDR2 YYEKEE (reference sequence). For the CDR3, the DNA is TGTGCCAGCAGCAGTTTGAGCCGATCTGGTTTTGGAAAACTGTTTTTT. Encoded protein: CASSSLSRSGFGKLFF. The full variable domain, completed using reference TRBV5-5 and TRBJ1-4, is DAGVTQSPTHLIKTRGQQVTLRCSPISGHKSVSWYQQVLGQGPQFIFQYYEKEERGRGNFPDRFSARQFPNYSSELNVNALLLGDSALYLCASSSLSRSGFGKLFFGSGTQLSVL.

This clone appeared once. The chain joins TRBV11-3 to TRBJ2-7, with a possible D match to TRBD2 (5 bases). Germline loops: CDR1 SGHNT, CDR2 YENEEA. CDR3 size: 14 residues. The V and J ends lost 1 base and 9 bases respectively, with 16 bases between them. The CDR3 loop reads CASSLGTPGVGQYF. In DNA, the CDR3 is TGTGCCAGCAGCTTAGGGACCCCCGGGGTCGGGCAGTACTTC.

This rearrangement joins TRBV5-4 to TRBJ2-7; 8 nucleotides agree with TRBD1. V lost 0 bases to trimming and J lost 0 bases; unmatched junction nucleotides: 5. Germline lookup yields CDR1 SGHNT and CDR2 YYREEE (reference sequence). CDR3 length: 16 residues. CDR3 loop: CASSLGAGGYSYEQYF. The CDR3 DNA reads TGTGCCAGCAGCTTGGGGGCAGGGGGCTACTCCTACGAGCAGTACTTC. Full variable domain (rest looked up from reference TRBV5-4 and TRBJ2-7): ETGVTQSPTHLIKTRGQQVTLRCSSQSGHNTVSWYQQALGQGPQFIFQYYREEENGRGNFPPRFSGLQFPNYSSELNVNALELDDSALYLCASSLGAGGYSYEQYFGPGTRLTVT.

The rearrangement uses TRBV5-1 and TRBJ2-3, with a possible D match to TRBD2 (6 bases). The CDR3 runs 17 residues. The ends were cut back, 1 base at V and 5 bases at J, with 20 bases in the middle. The germline CDR1 and CDR2 sequences are SGHRS and YFSETQ. The CDR3 coding sequence is TGCGCCAGCAGCTTGACTTTGGTAGCGGTGTTTGAAGATACGCAGTATTTT. The encoded protein is CASSLTLVAVFEDTQYF.